This TCR beta chain was observed in a study of blood T cell repertoires in COVID-19. About the research overall: Acute and convalescent COVID-19 specimens originated in the United States, Italy and Spain. Sources were T cells, B-cell-depleted T cells, or PBMCs; the material itself was cDNA or gDNA.

Germline V CDR1 and CDR2: LGHNA, YSLEER. The V end was cut by 0 bases, the J end by 0 bases, with 11 bases between. The CDR3 is made up of 16 amino acids. Per the authors' pipeline: It was from reference gene primer amplification that nucleated cell counts were estimated. Assay used: immunoSEQ multiplex PCR; TCRdb lists only in-frame clones, some missing. V and J calls and clone size follow that table, whereas D and trimming were derived from the DNA. The top ten clones hold 9.5% to 11% of a sample with 140,000 or so clones, around 89% of them seen once. The chain carries TRBV4-3 and TRBJ1-2; D is unresolved. This clonotype was obtained from a woman older than 75 with acute or convalescent COVID-19. Input material: peripheral blood. CDR3 bases: TGCGCCAGCAGCCAAGATTGGAGATCTACTAACTATGGCTACACCTTC. Encoded protein: CASSQDWRSTNYGYTF.